This entry features one T cell receptor beta chain sequence. In the original analysis: Scientists estimated how many nucleated cells there were by amplifying reference gene primers. This table comes from immunoSEQ multiplex PCR, and its TCRdb copy is limited to in-frame clones, with some not included. V, J and clone size are taken as reported in that table, and D and trimming were inferred from the DNA itself. The sample consists of approximately 140,000 clones, just over 85% of them appearing once. CDR1 is MNHEY, CDR2 SVGAGI, per germline. The CDR3 covers 14 residues. V gave up 6 bases and J gave up 4 bases, with 16 bases separating them. This sample is drawn from a study of blood T cell repertoires in COVID-19.

The sequence was collected from a man aged 70 or older with acute or convalescent COVID-19. The rearrangement joins TRBV6-5 to TRBJ2-7, with D maybe TRBD2 (5 bases). The sequenced material came from peripheral blood. The CDR3 sequence: CASRVGGSMYEQYF. CDR3 sequence (DNA): TGTGCCAGCAGGGTTGGTGGGAGTATGTACGAGCAGTACTTC.